The TCR beta chain described here comes from a study of blood T cell repertoires in COVID-19. Study summary: Spain, Italy and the United States supplied samples that represented acute and convalescent COVID-19. PBMCs, B-cell-depleted T cells, or T cells provided the cDNA or gDNA that made up the material.

Original methodology: Cell counts per sample came from amplifying reference gene primers. The data were produced by immunoSEQ multiplex PCR, yet TCRdb's version contains in-frame clones alone and is incomplete. V and J calls and clone size are copied from that table; D and trimming were computed from the DNA. In the table there are 60,000 to 90,000 clones, about 86% of which are singletons. V was shortened by 6 bases and J by 0 bases, with 11 bases between the two germline ends. This CDR3 region has 14 residues. Germline CDR1 and CDR2: MNHEY and SVGAGI. This clonotype originated in a human donor in a cohort sampled during active COVID-19. Material for sequencing was peripheral blood. This chain joins TRBV6-5 and TRBJ1-1, with TRBD1 as a possible D gene (6 bases). As DNA, the CDR3 is TGTGCCAGCAGCCCCGGACAGTTGAACACTGAAGCTTTCTTT. This codes for CASSPGQLNTEAFF.